The rows below give T cell receptor beta chains drawn from one sample of a study of blood T cell repertoires in COVID-19. Assay: immunoSEQ multiplex PCR; the TCRdb copy retains only in-frame clones and omits some. This sample has a few hundred thousand clones, with about 87% found just once. Sequencing was performed on PBMCs or T cells enriched from blood (not recorded which). The receptors come from a man aged 35-49 years in a cohort exposed to, infected with or recovered from COVID-19 (not recorded which). Each CDR3 is given with its conserved first and last residue. A D gene is named only where the DNA matches it firmly.

d_gene,v_gene,CDR3aa
.,TRBV2,CASSPDRSRGGSPLHF
.,TRBV10-3,CAIMESSGNTIYF
.,TRBV9,CASSVSPTVNTEAFF
.,TRBV9,CASSVATGPAEQYF
.,TRBV5-5,CASSLFRGQPQHF
.,TRBV15,CATSRDRQGHEQYF
TRBD1,TRBV2,CASRTGATNEKLFF
TRBD1,TRBV2,CASSAISGTGNNQPQHF
.,TRBV29-1,CSVGVAYEQYF
.,TRBV6-6,CASSAPGQGNIQYF
.,TRBV6-5,CASSSGGPNGEQYF
.,TRBV6-5,CASSELESYEQYF
.,TRBV28,CASMVVGQHNEQFF
.,TRBV18,CASSRGQQETQYF
TRBD1,TRBV6-6,CASSTQTGATEAFF
.,TRBV5-1,CASSLSFSQVNTEAFF
.,TRBV7-3,CASSLRAPGANSPLHF
.,TRBV28,CASRLSGYNEQFF
.,TRBV10-3,CAIKQINTEAFF
.,TRBV3-1/TRBV3-2,CASSQQNTQYF
TRBD2,TRBV30,CAWKRAGTSGVHEQYF
.,TRBV5-5,CASSSPWGQGDTDTQYF
.,TRBV24-1,CATSDGQSNQPQHF
TRBD1,TRBV19,CASSIGFGQGKLFF
TRBD1,TRBV14,CASSPGQHYGYTF
.,TRBV7-6,CASSLGPQRGNIQYF
.,TRBV18,CASSHDIGYEQYF
.,TRBV9,CASSVGLDSSYEQYF
TRBD2,TRBV4-1,CASSAPGLAADTQYF
TRBD2,TRBV7-2,CASSLAQFAGVDNEQFF
TRBD2,TRBV19,CASSLGLAGVNEQFF
TRBD1,TRBV28,CASSSTLRDSSYEQYF
TRBD1,TRBV5-1,CASSLPLGGFGGYTF
.,TRBV3-1/TRBV3-2,CASSPFNSGNTIYF
TRBD1,TRBV7-9,CASSLYLGQLGYTF
.,TRBV21-1,CASSKGGGTGTPKNTIYF
TRBD1,TRBV12-5,CASALTGANEKLFF
.,TRBV27,CASSPGTPGRAAFF
TRBD2,TRBV5-1,CASSSLSGGTGELFF
.,TRBV18,CASSPPRNTGELFF
TRBD2,TRBV5-1,CASSLVLGGNEQFF